The rows below give T cell receptor beta chains drawn from one sample of a study of blood T cell repertoires in COVID-19. Profiled with immunoSEQ multiplex PCR; TCRdb holds only in-frame clones, not every one. The table shows around 340,000 clones, with over 70% occurring only once. Sequenced material: peripheral blood. The receptors here all came from a man aged 25-40 years with active or convalescent COVID-19. The CDR3 runs from the conserved cysteine through the conserved F or W. A D gene is named only where the DNA matches it firmly. Clone size is not always given. Where it is, it says once, few, many or a class for expanded clones.

NA	16	TRBV19	TRBJ1-4	NA	TGTGCCAGTAGTACCGGAGCCGTCAGGGTAGCTGAAAAACTGTTTTTT	CASSTGAVRVAEKLFF
TRBD1	11	TRBV6-5	TRBJ1-1	NA	TGTGCCAGCACAGGGGGTGTTGAAGCTTTCTTT	CASTGGVEAFF
TRBD1	14	TRBV19	TRBJ2-7	NA	TGTGCCAGTAGTCCTTTCCAGGGGGCGGCTGTGCAGTACTTC	CASSPFQGAAVQYF
NA	18	TRBV11-2	TRBJ2-2	NA	TGTGCCAGCAGCTTAAAGGTGTCAGTGACAGCGAACACCGGGGAGCTGTTTTTT	CASSLKVSVTANTGELFF
TRBD2	16	TRBV5-4	TRBJ2-2	NA	TGTGCCAGCAGCTCGGGACTAGCGGGACAATCCGGGGAGCTGTTTTTT	CASSSGLAGQSGELFF
TRBD2	16	TRBV5-1	TRBJ2-3	NA	TGCGCCAGCAGCCCGGGGGCTAGCGGGGGGCCAGATACGCAGTATTTT	CASSPGASGGPDTQYF
NA	17	TRBV28	TRBJ1-5	NA	TGTGCCAGCAGCCTAAGTGAGGGCAAAAAGTGGTTGCAGCCCCAGCATTTT	CASSLSEGKKWLQPQHF
TRBD1	15	TRBV7-2	TRBJ1-1	few	TGTGCCAGCAGCACGTCGACAGGGGCGAACACTGAAGCTTTCTTT	CASSTSTGANTEAFF
TRBD2	13	TRBV14	TRBJ2-7	NA	TGTGCCAGCAACCTAGCGGGGAGCTACGAGCAGTACTTC	CASNLAGSYEQYF
TRBD1	15	TRBV6-1	TRBJ1-5	few	TGTGCCAGCAGTGAATGGGGACAGGGGAATCAGCCCCAGCATTTT	CASSEWGQGNQPQHF
NA	15	TRBV7-2	TRBJ1-4	NA	TGTGCCAGCAGCTTAGCTGGACACGGGGGTGAAAAACTGTTTTTT	CASSLAGHGGEKLFF
NA	15	TRBV7-8	TRBJ2-1	NA	TGTGCCAGCAGCTTCGGGACGGTGAGCGGGAATGAGCAGTTCTTC	CASSFGTVSGNEQFF
NA	15	TRBV5-1	TRBJ1-6	NA	TGCGCCAGCAGCTTGTTAGGCGGGGAGGGAACACCCCTCCACTTT	CASSLLGGEGTPLHF
NA	17	TRBV24-1	TRBJ1-5	NA	TGTGCCACCAGTGATTTGACTCAGGGTAATAGCAATCAGCCCCAGCATTTT	CATSDLTQGNSNQPQHF
TRBD1	13	TRBV19	TRBJ1-6	NA	TGTGCCAGTAGTCGACAGGGAAATTCACCCCTCCACTTT	CASSRQGNSPLHF
TRBD1	15	TRBV5-1	TRBJ2-5	once	TGCGCCAGCAGCGCGGGACAGGCCTTCCAAGAGACCCAGTACTTC	CASSAGQAFQETQYF
TRBD2	15	TRBV7-2	TRBJ2-3	NA	TGTGCCAGCAGCCTGGGACTAGCGGGGGGACATACGCAGTATTTT	CASSLGLAGGHTQYF
NA	13	TRBV12-3/TRBV12-4	TRBJ1-4	once	TGTGCCAGCTCGACCGGGAGAAATGAAAAACTGTTTTTT	CASSTGRNEKLFF
NA	13	TRBV12-3/TRBV12-4	TRBJ1-6	NA	TGTGCCAGCAGTACTAACATTTGGGCACCCCTCCACTTT	CASSTNIWAPLHF
TRBD1	13	TRBV7-3	TRBJ2-7	NA	TGTGCCAGCAGCATGACAGGGGCGGGGGAGCAGTACTTC	CASSMTGAGEQYF